This entry is about one TCR beta chain. Its cognate antigen has yet to be identified. The input lacks base qualities; no much larger clone sits a single base away. Donors were healthy HIV-negative adults with no recently reported acute infections or vaccinations. Every donor was a Caucasian adult living in Nashville, Tennessee, USA. CD4+ T cells were enriched by magnetic negative selection; naive cells were then positively selected on CD45RA, and the negative fraction formed the memory subset. Blood was collected by leukapheresis, and PBMCs were isolated by Ficoll-Histopaque density gradient centrifugation and then cryopreserved in liquid nitrogen vapor phase. Purity and quantity of every magnetically sorted T cell population were checked by analytical flow cytometry. Genomic DNA was isolated from every sorted fraction and measured by UV absorbance on a Nanodrop 2000c. The germline V and J ends show losses of 2 bases and 2 bases respectively, and no gene match explains 4 bases of the junction. The CDR3 runs 15 residues from the cysteine to the phenylalanine. Just CDR3 DNA is preserved here, 45 bases in frame from base 1. Taken from the germline V gene, the CDR1 and CDR2 loops are SGDLS and YYNGEE.

Using the deep immunoSEQ assay, TCR CDR3 regions were amplified from genomic DNA by multiplex PCR. Genomic DNA extracted from each cell subset was distributed evenly over all wells of several immunoSEQ 96-well plates, and each plate served as one replicate. For sorted subsets, approximately 210 ng genomic DNA, equal to 30,000 to 35,000 T cell genomes, was loaded into each replicate PCR. The purified libraries were quantified using a Qubit 3.0 fluorometer, sized with a Bioanalyzer 2100, and then quantified again using the KAPA Library Quantification kit. A separate single-read 150-cycle Illumina NextSeq 550 flow cell was used to sequence each immunoSEQ 96-well plate. In the authors' own workflow: The immunoSEQ output contained only junctional sequences without quality scores, so filtering could not match that applied to full-length reads. To assign V/J genes and CDR3, sequences were annotated against IMGT germline references using PyIR, a Python wrapper for IgBLAST v1.9. Reads were removed for weak V/J assignments (E-value above 1e-6), missing CDR3, stop codons, out-of-frame junctions, or ambiguous translated residues. V3J clonotypes were defined by identical inferred V gene, J gene, and CDR3 amino acid sequence. The percentage overlap between two repertoires was calculated by dividing the number of shared unique clonotypes by the size of the smaller repertoire. Three approaches were used to assess repertoire richness: RTK rarefaction, the Chao1 estimator, and Recon v2.1 estimates of unobserved clonotypes. OLGA was used to compute generation probabilities for all TCRbeta clonotypes that the gDNA method yielded from a few donors. This immuneACCESS table, as held by TCRdb, lists in-frame sequences with V and J called but not all clones. Of the missing ones, under half trace to an unresolved V gene in checked studies; the others have no known cause. Clone size and the V and J calls come from that table; the DNA yielded D and trimming. The sample table shows millions of clones, and 85% to 95% are seen once. Jointly, the top ten make up roughly 0.14% of the sample.

This sample is drawn from a study of shared clonotypes between healthy human individuals (dated by TCRdb to 2020 to 2022). A note on the overall study: A few men and a couple of women, aged 18 to 49 years, made up the cohort. For each donor, CD4 naive and CD4 memory were each given three plates, CD8 naive was given two plates, and CD8 memory was given one plate. To estimate repertoire size and how much clonotype sharing occurs between individuals, the study deeply sequenced the blood TCR repertoires of five healthy adults. To increase sequencing depth and limit assay-specific biases, TCR repertoire library preparation and sequencing were carried out by different laboratories using diverse techniques. Between about 0.8 and 9 billion PBMCs per donor were obtained by leukapheresis. The paper as a whole reports these results and caveats: Even with the large sequencing depth, rarefaction of the sorted-subset datasets indicated that sequencing was incomplete. When a handful of donors were compared, the shared fraction of clonotypes was around 5.1% for naive CD4, 3.5% to 4% for naive CD8, roughly 2.3% for memory CD4, and 0.4% for memory CD8. Only blood was sampled, and tissue TCR repertoires likely differ from those in blood. Pairwise subsampling led to the expectation that sequencing depth would affect the degree of clonotype sharing among donors. Estimated clonotype richness was generally larger for naive than for memory subsets. Compared with non-shared clonotypes, clonotypes shared by all four sorted-subset donors had higher generation probabilities. Because the study included only a small number of donors, the genetic and exposure-history diversity represented was limited.

Sequencing used naive CD4+ T cells sorted from blood. The cell subset or site label on this specimen signifies: CD45RA+ positively selected. This TCR was sampled from a young man in good health. The chain links TRBV9 with TRBJ2-1; TRBD2 matches 7 bases in the middle. The CDR3 amino acid sequence is: CASSVFGTTYNEQFF. The DNA is as follows: TGTGCCAGCAGCGTCTTCGGGACTACCTACAATGAGCAGTTCTTC.